The 17 T cell receptor beta chains below all came from one sample that was sequenced in a study of cytomegalovirus exposure and HLA in healthy donors. Both 60 Vbeta primers and 13 Jbeta primers went into the PCR. The repertoire was sequenced with immunoSEQ multiplex PCR; TCRdb's copy has only in-frame clones and lacks some. The sample consists of fewer than 150,000 clones, around 80% of them appearing once. Specimen: PBMCs. These receptors came from a man under 40 in good health and CMV-seronegative.

This clone was observed a handful of times. This sequence joins TRBV5-1 and TRBJ1-1, with D tentatively TRBD1 (6 bases). CDR1 and CDR2 (germline): SGHRS, YFSETQ. The CDR3 loop spans 14 amino acids. V lost 1 base and J lost 1, with 8 bases in between. In DNA form, the CDR3 reads TGCGCCAGCAGCTTGCAGGGGACGAACACTGAAGCTTTCTTT. Encoded protein: CASSLQGTNTEAFF.

This chain uses TRBV5-4 with TRBJ2-3, with 11 bases that match TRBD1. The CDR3 is 16 amino acids. V lost 4 bases to trimming and J lost 5 bases; unmatched junction nucleotides: 9. The germline V gene encodes CDR1 SGHNT and CDR2 YYREEE (reference sequence). The CDR3 sequence is CASSPGGDRGVDTQYF. CDR3 nucleotide sequence: TGTGCCAGCAGCCCCGGCGGGGACAGGGGGGTAGATACGCAGTATTTT.

This clone came up once. The rearrangement uses TRBV6-6 and TRBJ2-1; 8 bases line up with TRBD2. The CDR3 loop spans 15 amino acids. Per the germline V gene, CDR1 is MNHNY and CDR2 is SVGAGI (reference sequence). V was clipped by 6 bases and J by 4 bases; unmatched bases: 8. Here the CDR3 DNA reads TGTGCCAGCAGGAGTAGCGGGACCGTATACAATGAGCAGTTCTTC. Protein product: CASRSSGTVYNEQFF.

The sample holds a few counts of this clone. The rearrangement uses TRBV4-2 and TRBJ2-7, with a possible D match to TRBD2 (6 bases). Germline assignment: CDR1 LGHNA and CDR2 YNFKEQ. The CDR3 has 16 amino acids. The V end lost 1 base, the J end lost 7 bases, and 20 bases lay between the germline ends. The CDR3 loop reads CASSQGRLGGVMEQYF. CDR3 coding DNA: TGTGCCAGCAGCCAAGGCCGACTAGGTGGAGTTATGGAGCAGTACTTC.

The chain has TRBV28 and TRBJ2-7; TRBD1 matches at 9 bases. Per the germline V gene, CDR1 is MDHEN and CDR2 is SYDVKM. J lost 12 bases, V lost 4 bases, and 13 bases had no gene match. This CDR3 spans 14 amino acids. This CDR3 reads CASSSGQGSGGRYF. DNA for the CDR3: TGTGCCAGCAGTTCGGGACAGGGATCCGGCGGTCGGTACTTC.

The chain couples TRBV6-4 to TRBJ2-6; D not resolved. There are 14 residues in the CDR3. The germline V and J ends were trimmed by 3 bases and 2 bases, with 5 bases remaining between them. The germline CDR1 and CDR2 sequences are MRHNA and SNTAGT. As DNA, the CDR3 is TGTGCCAGCAGTGAGTCCACTGGGGCCAACGTCCTGACTTTC. Amino acids: CASSESTGANVLTF.

The chain combines TRBV19 with TRBJ1-5, with 9 nucleotides matching TRBD1. The V gene end was trimmed by 1 base and the J gene end by 5 bases; junction bases not matched to a gene: 9. Germline CDR1 reads LNHDA; CDR2 reads SQIVND (reference sequence). This CDR3 has 17 residues. The CDR3 bases are TGTGCCAGTAGTATAGGCTGGGTGGGACAGGGACATCAGCCCCAGCATTTT. Translating gives CASSIGWVGQGHQPQHF.

This clone was seen a handful of times. V usage is TRBV29-1 and J usage is TRBJ2-5; tentative D call: TRBD1 (5 bases). The ends were cut back, 7 bases at V and 2 bases at J, with 11 bases in the middle. Germline assignment: CDR1 SQVTM and CDR2 ANQGSEA. The CDR3 is 12 amino acids. In DNA form, the CDR3 reads TGCAGCGCCGAAAGACAGCAAGAGACCCAGTACTTC. Protein product: CSAERQQETQYF.

The rearrangement links TRBV5-1 to TRBJ2-7; TRBD2 might be the D (5 bases). The CDR3 is 14 amino acids. Trimming pared 0 bases from V and 3 bases from J, leaving 10 bases between. Germline loops: CDR1 SGHRS, CDR2 YFSETQ. The CDR3 loop reads CASSLVEGFYEQYF. As DNA, the CDR3 is TGCGCCAGCAGCTTGGTCGAGGGATTCTACGAGCAGTACTTC.

In DNA form, the CDR3 reads TGTGCCAGCTCACCCATCCAGGGCCGTGGGAACTATGGCTACACCTTC. This translates into CASSPIQGRGNYGYTF. The chain joins TRBV18 to TRBJ1-2; the D gene is possibly TRBD1 (5 bases). Germline CDR1 is KGHSH and CDR2 is LQKENI. V shed 3 bases and J shed 2 bases, with 16 bases lying between them. This CDR3 comprises 16 residues.

The V and J genes are TRBV6-5 and TRBJ1-3; D might be TRBD1 (5 bases). The ends were cut back, 0 bases at V and 5 bases at J, with 8 bases in the middle. Germline CDR1 MNHEY, CDR2 SVGAGI. CDR3 size: 14 residues. In DNA, the CDR3 is TGTGCCAGCAGTTACTCGGAGGGGAGAAACACCATATATTTT. Translating gives CASSYSEGRNTIYF.

The rearrangement uses TRBV25-1 and TRBJ2-1; possibly TRBD2 for D (6 bases). CDR1 is MGHDK, CDR2 SYGVNS, per germline. V lost 8 bases and J 6 bases, leaving 11 bases between the germline ends. There are 12 residues in the CDR3. The CDR3 sequence: CASGLLPNEQFF. The CDR3 DNA is TGTGCCAGCGGACTATTGCCCAATGAGCAGTTCTTC.

This sequence joins TRBV15 and TRBJ2-3; D may be TRBD1 (6 bases). The CDR3 consists of 16 residues. CDR1 and CDR2 (germline): LNHNV, YYDKDF (reference sequence). V was trimmed by 2 bases and J by 0 bases, leaving 12 bases between them. CDR3 sequence reads: CATSRPEGESTDTQYF. Here the CDR3 DNA reads TGTGCCACCAGCAGACCTGAGGGGGAAAGCACAGATACGCAGTATTTT.

The genes are TRBV10-3 and TRBJ2-2; 7 bases align to TRBD2. The CDR3 length is 16 residues. V lost 3 bases to trimming and J lost 5 bases; unmatched junction nucleotides: 9. Germline assignment: CDR1 ENHRY and CDR2 SYGVKD. The CDR3 loop reads CAISEARGGKTGELFF. The CDR3 DNA reads as TGTGCCATCAGTGAAGCGAGGGGAGGGAAAACCGGGGAGCTGTTTTTT.

V gene TRBV19 combines with J gene TRBJ1-5; a possible D gene is TRBD1 (5 bases). CDR3 length equals 12 residues. V was pared by 5 bases and J by 11 bases, with 13 bases between. Germline values: CDR1 LNHDA, CDR2 SQIVND (reference sequence). Written as DNA, the CDR3 is TGTGCCAGTAGTCTACAGCGGGGGGCCCAGCATTTT. Its translation is CASSLQRGAQHF. Full variable domain (rest looked up from reference TRBV19 and TRBJ1-5): DGGITQSPKYLFRKEGQNVTLSCEQNLNHDAMYWYRQDPGQGLRLIYYSQIVNDFQKGDIAEGYSVSREKKESFPLTVTSAQKNPTAFYLCASSLQRGAQHFGDGTRLSIL.

V and J are TRBV2 and TRBJ1-2, with D tentatively TRBD1 (5 bases). V shed 4 bases and J shed 7 bases, with 10 bases lying between them. Per germline, CDR1 SNHLY and CDR2 FYNNEI. CDR3 length: 12 amino acids. Here the CDR3 reads CASSVGEGGYTF. For the CDR3, the DNA is TGTGCCAGCAGTGTGGGGGAGGGTGGCTACACCTTC.

This chain links TRBV7-9 with TRBJ2-7; 10 bases are shared with TRBD2. The CDR3 has 15 residues. With 6 bases clipped from V and 4 bases from J, the junction kept 9 bases outside the gene matches. Germline V gives CDR1 SEHNR, CDR2 FQNEAQ (reference sequence). DNA of the CDR3: TGTGCCAGCAGTCCCGCAAGCGGGAGGGTTTACGAGCAGTACTTC. This encodes CASSPASGRVYEQYF.